The next 9 T cell receptor beta chains were all read from a single sample in a study of beta chain features in type 1 diabetes (dated by TCRdb to the late 2010s). Libraries were prepared through the immunoSEQ multiplex PCR assay. The entire isolated RNA was reverse transcribed using the High Capacity cDNA Reverse Transcription Kit, and thus expressed TCRB transcripts were sequenced. This immuneACCESS table, as held by TCRdb, lists in-frame sequences with V and J called but not all clones. Of the missing ones, under half trace to an unresolved V gene in checked studies; the others have no known cause. In this sample the table shows hundreds of thousands of clones, approximately 30% of which occur a single time. Of the sample, almost 0.065% falls within the top ten clones. What was sequenced was naive CD4+ T cells from blood. Explained via the paper, the cell subset or site label denotes: true naive CD4+ T cells. These receptors originate from a man younger than 30 in good health.

This clone appeared a single time. This rearrangement joins TRBV28 to TRBJ2-1; 11 nucleotides align to TRBD2. This CDR3 contains 15 residues. Germline V lookup: CDR1 MDHEN, CDR2 SYDVKM. The V and J ends lost 7 bases and 4 bases, in that order; junction bases with no gene match: 6. Written as DNA, the CDR3 is TGTGCCAGCACTAAAGGACTAGCGGGTTACAATGAGCAGTTCTTC. It codes for CASTKGLAGYNEQFF.

This clone appeared a single time. This rearrangement joins TRBV7-9 to TRBJ2-1; D is possibly TRBD1 (6 bases). Trimming took 3 bases from V and 8 from J, leaving 11 bases between them. The CDR3 is 13 amino acids. Germline CDR1 and CDR2: SEHNR and FQNEAQ (reference sequence). CDR3 in amino acids: CASSFSRGDEQFF. The DNA of the CDR3 is TGTGCCAGCAGCTTCTCCAGGGGCGATGAGCAGTTCTTC.

CDR3: CASSLIGEQFF. The DNA of the CDR3 is TGTGCCAGCAGCTTAATTGGTGAGCAGTTCTTC. The chain employs TRBV13 and TRBJ2-1; D gene unclear. The ends were cut back, 2 bases at V and 9 bases at J, with 5 bases in the middle. In germline, CDR1 is PRHDT, CDR2 FYEKMQ (reference sequence). This CDR3 has 11 amino acids.

The genes are TRBV28 and TRBJ2-1, with 12 bases that match TRBD2. The CDR3 is made up of 15 amino acids. In germline, CDR1 is MDHEN, CDR2 SYDVKM. With V trimmed by 6 bases and J by 5 bases, 5 bases remained unmatched. Here the CDR3 DNA reads TGTGCCAGCAGCCCTAGCGGGAGGGACAACAATGAGCAGTTCTTC. Translating it yields CASSPSGRDNNEQFF.

The chain joins TRBV28 to TRBJ2-7, with D possibly TRBD2 on 6 matching bases. The CDR3 sequence is 15 residues long. Germline assignment: CDR1 MDHEN and CDR2 SYDVKM. V was clipped by 3 bases and J by 3 bases, with 15 bases between them. CDR3 coding DNA: TGTGCCAGCAGTTTCAATCTAGCGTCGGTCTACGAGCAGTACTTC. Protein product: CASSFNLASVYEQYF.

This sequence joins TRBV9 and TRBJ1-1; no clear D. The CDR3 is 13 amino acids. Trimming removed 4 bases from V and 0 bases from J, with 7 bases in between. Germline V CDR1 and CDR2: SGDLS, YYNGEE. The CDR3 loop is CASSYSMNTEAFF. The CDR3 region has the DNA TGTGCCAGCAGCTACTCTATGAACACTGAAGCTTTCTTT.

V gene TRBV29-1 combines with J gene TRBJ1-1, with 9 bases identical to TRBD1. J gave up 10 bases and V 7 bases, and 1 base lay outside the gene matches. In germline, CDR1 is SQVTM, CDR2 ANQGSEA. The CDR3 consists of 9 residues. CDR3 protein: CSGGQGAFF. In nucleotides, the CDR3 is TGCAGCGGGGGACAGGGAGCTTTCTTT.

This chain joins TRBV29-1 and TRBJ2-7; 12 bases line up with TRBD1. Germline CDR1 reads SQVTM; CDR2 reads ANQGSEA. The CDR3 has 13 amino acids. V lost 7 bases to trimming and J lost 5 bases; unmatched junction nucleotides: 6. The CDR3 DNA is TGCAGCGGGACCGGGACAGGGGGCGACGAGCAGTACTTC. This codes for CSGTGTGGDEQYF.

This rearrangement joins TRBV7-2 to TRBJ2-5, with 7 bases fitting TRBD1. Germline values: CDR1 SGHTA, CDR2 FQGNSA. V trimming: 1 base; J trimming: 7 bases; junction bases outside the gene matches: 6. The CDR3 has 14 amino acids. CDR3 sequence (DNA): TGTGCCAGCAGCTTAGGACAGGGTGCGGGGACCCAGTACTTC. Its translation is CASSLGQGAGTQYF. Full variable domain (outside the CDR3, taken from reference TRBV7-2 and TRBJ2-5): GAGVSQSPSNKVTEKGKDVELRCDPISGHTALYWYRQSLGQGLEFLIYFQGNSAPDKSGLPSDRFSAERTGGSVSTLTIQRTQQEDSAVYLCASSLGQGAGTQYFGPGTRLLVL.